This T cell receptor (beta chain) was sequenced during a study of radiotherapy plus CTLA-4 blockade in lung cancer. Study-wide context: For 18% of patients, objective responses occurred, and around 31% had disease control. Study observations and caveats: TCR clones from tumors expanded in blood after radiotherapy plus ipilimumab.

Repertoires were generated with immunoSEQ multiplex PCR, while TCRdb's copy carries only in-frame clones and drops some. The repertoire includes under 65,000 clones, 65% to 80% of them detected once, and over 2% sits in the top ten. This CDR3 has 16 residues. J gave up 5 bases and V 4 bases, and 10 bases lay outside the gene matches. From germline, CDR1 is SEHNR and CDR2 FQNEAQ (reference sequence). As for this clone: What it binds is unknown.

The receptor was derived from a human donor with non-small cell lung cancer whose response to radiotherapy plus ipilimumab could not be evaluated. The source was peripheral blood, collected from a patient treated with radiotherapy plus ipilimumab. The chain combines TRBV7-9 with TRBJ2-2; 7 bases map to TRBD1. CDR3 region: CASSSTQGRMTGELFF. The DNA for the CDR3 is TGTGCCAGCAGCTCAACACAGGGGCGGATGACCGGGGAGCTGTTTTTT.